The 32 T cell receptor beta chains below all came from one sample that was sequenced in a study of early T cells in non-severe SARS-CoV-2 infection. From the 5' RACE reads, TCRdb called clonotypes with MiXCR, one entry per CDR3 protein. The table records 50,000 or so distinct CDR3 sequences, around 11% of them present only once. Sequencing was done on a sample of whole blood. The receptors come from an adult who was a healthcare worker with PCR-confirmed SARS-CoV-2 infection or an uninfected control (not recorded which).

This clonotype was counted a few times. This rearrangement joins TRBV12-3 or TRBV12-4 to TRBJ2-3, with 8 bases that match TRBD1. V lost 6 bases, J lost 4 bases, and 12 bases stayed unmatched. This CDR3 has 16 amino acids. CDR3 in DNA: TGTGCCAGCAGCGCCGGGACAGGAGGTTTCCCAGATACGCAGTATTTT. Its protein is CASSAGTGGFPDTQYF.

The chain links TRBV29-1 to TRBJ2-3; 9 bases line up with TRBD1. The CDR3 consists of 14 residues. Germline lookup yields CDR1 SQVTM and CDR2 ANQGSEA. With 6 bases clipped from V and 3 bases from J, the junction kept 7 bases outside the gene matches. CDR3 region: CSVGGTGWTDTQYF. The CDR3, as DNA: TGCAGCGTAGGGGGGACAGGGTGGACAGATACGCAGTATTTT.

This clonotype showed up just a few times. The J gene is TRBJ2-3, the V gene TRBV6-5, with D hard to call. This CDR3 comprises 14 residues. Germline lookup yields CDR1 MNHEY and CDR2 SVGAGI. Trimming removed 7 bases at V and 1 base at J, with 12 bases between. CDR3 sequence (DNA): TGTGCCAGCAAAAAGAGGCAGCGCACAGATACGCAGTATTTT. Translating gives CASKKRQRTDTQYF.

This clonotype was picked up a small number of times. V usage is TRBV5-6 and J usage is TRBJ2-3, with 9 bases that match TRBD1. J gave up 2 bases and V 3 bases, and 4 bases lay outside the gene matches. This CDR3 region has 15 residues. CDR1 and CDR2 (germline): SGHDT, YYEEEE. The chain's CDR3 is CASSWGQGYTDTQYF. CDR3 sequence (DNA): TGTGCCAGCAGCTGGGGACAGGGTTACACAGATACGCAGTATTTT.

This rearrangement joins TRBV29-1 to TRBJ2-3; 10 bases fit TRBD1. This CDR3 region has 13 residues. V gave up 6 bases and J gave up 5 bases; unmatched junction bases: 5. Germline V gene lookup returns CDR1 SQVTM and CDR2 ANQGSEA. Here the CDR3 reads CSVRQGARDTQYF. Here the CDR3 DNA reads TGCAGCGTCCGACAGGGGGCGCGAGATACGCAGTATTTT.

This clonotype was counted between two and nine times. CDR3 region: CASSYGGAAGNTIYF. The CDR3 nucleotides read TGTGCCAGCAGTTATGGGGGGGCAGCTGGAAACACCATATATTTT. This sequence joins TRBV6-5 and TRBJ1-3, with D tentatively TRBD1 (6 bases). V was trimmed by 3 bases and J by 2 bases, leaving 11 bases between them. Germline V CDR1 and CDR2: MNHEY, SVGAGI. The CDR3 is 15 residues long.

This clonotype has more than one count but fewer than ten. The chain joins TRBV5-1 to TRBJ2-1, with 9 bases identical to TRBD2. Germline lookup yields CDR1 SGHRS and CDR2 YFSETQ. With V trimmed by 4 bases and J by 9 bases, 17 bases remained unmatched. There are 17 residues in the CDR3. Here the CDR3 reads CASSREAPAGGSGEQFF. The CDR3 region has the DNA TGCGCCAGCAGCAGGGAGGCGCCAGCGGGAGGATCGGGTGAGCAGTTCTTC.

This chain links TRBV6-5 with TRBJ2-7; D is possibly TRBD1 (6 bases). The length of the CDR3 is 12 residues. Deletions cut 2 bases from V and 6 bases from J, with 8 bases between. Germline V gives CDR1 MNHEY, CDR2 SVGAGI. CDR3 coding DNA: TGTGCCAGCAGTTACGACAGGACCGAGCAGTACTTC. Encoded protein: CASSYDRTEQYF.

V gene TRBV7-2 combines with J gene TRBJ2-7, with 7 bases identical to TRBD1. Germline-derived CDR1 and CDR2 are SGHTA and FQGNSA. J lost 6 bases, V lost 5 bases, and 7 bases had no gene match. CDR3 length: 13 residues. CDR3 in amino acids: CASSPNRGREQYF. DNA for the CDR3: TGTGCCAGCAGCCCAAACAGGGGACGCGAGCAGTACTTC.

The V and J genes are TRBV7-9 and TRBJ1-6, with D possibly matching TRBD1 (5 bases). Looked up from germline, CDR1 is SEHNR and CDR2 is FQNEAQ (reference sequence). There are 16 residues in the CDR3. V was clipped by 5 bases and J by 8 bases, with 19 bases between them. The CDR3 spells CASSPYSGTLDSPLHF. The CDR3 nucleotides read TGTGCCAGCAGCCCGTATTCCGGGACGTTGGATTCACCCCTCCACTTT.

This clonotype occurred many times. CDR3 sequence (DNA): TGTGCCAGCAGCTTAGCGGTCGGGAGCTCCTACAATGAGCAGTTCTTC. Translated: CASSLAVGSSYNEQFF. The rearrangement links TRBV7-2 to TRBJ2-1, with a tentative D call TRBD2 (6 bases). In germline, CDR1 is SGHTA, CDR2 FQGNSA. V was clipped by 0 bases and J by 0 bases, with 9 bases between them. The CDR3 spans 16 residues.

This rearrangement joins TRBV7-9 to TRBJ2-3; perhaps D is TRBD1 or TRBD2 (6 bases each). The CDR3 extends over 15 amino acids. The V and J ends lost 4 bases and 2 bases respectively, with 13 bases between them. Germline-derived CDR1 and CDR2 are SEHNR and FQNEAQ (reference sequence). CDR3 residues: CASSSKGGPTDTQYF. CDR3 in DNA: TGTGCCAGCAGCTCCAAGGGGGGCCCCACAGATACGCAGTATTTT.

In its sample, this clonotype was seen many times. The CDR3 bases are TGTGCCAGCAGTGAGTCCCGGGGGGGCCTTCAGCCCCAGCATTTT. This codes for CASSESRGGLQPQHF. The V and J genes are TRBV2 and TRBJ1-5, with a possible D match to TRBD1 (6 bases). The length of the CDR3 is 15 residues. The germline gives CDR1 SNHLY, CDR2 FYNNEI. Trimming left V 3 bases short and J 6 bases short, with 15 bases between.

The chain is built from TRBV14 and TRBJ1-2, with D perhaps matching TRBD1 (5 bases). This CDR3 is 15 amino acids long. Per germline, CDR1 SGHDN and CDR2 FVKESK. V was clipped by 1 base and J by 0 bases, with 9 bases between them. The CDR3 is CASSQGGAPNYGYTF. CDR3 DNA sequence: TGTGCCAGCAGCCAAGGAGGGGCACCTAACTATGGCTACACCTTC.

This clonotype was seen only a few times. V and J are TRBV20-1 and TRBJ1-1, with TRBD1 identical over 8 bases. The CDR3 is made up of 16 amino acids. CDR1 is DFQATT, CDR2 SNEGSKA, per germline (reference sequence). The junction had 13 bases not matched to a gene; V was cut back by 6 bases and J by 1 base. The CDR3 nucleotides read TGCAGTGCCCGTAGTCCCCAGGGGGCGAGGAACACTGAAGCTTTCTTT. Translation gives CSARSPQGARNTEAFF.

Only a few counts were recorded for this clonotype. This sequence joins TRBV2 and TRBJ1-4, with D maybe TRBD1 (5 bases). Germline V gene sequence: CDR1 SNHLY, CDR2 FYNNEI. The CDR3 loop spans 15 amino acids. Trimming shortened V by 6 bases and J by 3 bases, and 14 bases separated the two germline ends. CDR3 in amino acids: CASRRLQASNEKLFF. The CDR3 DNA reads as TGTGCCAGCAGACGCCTACAGGCGTCTAATGAAAAACTGTTTTTT.

The V gene is TRBV7-9, the J gene TRBJ2-3; D is uncertain. The CDR3 runs to 12 residues. V gave up 3 bases and J gave up 3 bases, with 4 bases separating them. CDR1 is SEHNR and CDR2 is FQNEAQ in the germline V gene (reference sequence). Here the CDR3 reads CASSFPTDTQYF. In nucleotides, the CDR3 is TGTGCCAGCAGCTTCCCTACAGATACGCAGTATTTT.

This clonotype was recorded at least ten times. The V and J genes are TRBV2 and TRBJ2-3; D not resolved. Looked up from germline, CDR1 is SNHLY and CDR2 is FYNNEI. Trimming pared 6 bases from V and 2 bases from J, leaving 9 bases between. There are 13 residues in the CDR3. For the CDR3, the DNA is TGTGCCAGCAGGTCGGACCCCACAGATACGCAGTATTTT. Translating it yields CASRSDPTDTQYF.

This clonotype has only a few counts. The chain has TRBV12-3 or TRBV12-4 and TRBJ2-7; D unclear. The CDR3 extends over 13 amino acids. V lost 5 bases and J 2 bases, leaving 10 bases between the germline ends. In DNA, the CDR3 is TGTGCCAGCAGTCTCGGACCCACCTACGAGCAGTACTTC. Amino acids: CASSLGPTYEQYF.

This rearrangement joins TRBV11-2 to TRBJ2-7, with TRBD1 matching over 8 bases. Germline V gene lookup returns CDR1 SGHAT and CDR2 FQNNGV. J lost 7 bases, V lost 8 bases, and 16 bases had no gene match. The CDR3 contains 15 residues. This CDR3 reads CASLKLLPGGGEQYF. The CDR3 region has the DNA TGTGCCAGCTTAAAATTACTCCCAGGGGGCGGGGAGCAGTACTTC.

Ten or more counts support this clonotype. V and J are TRBV29-1 and TRBJ1-1, with TRBD1 identical over 9 bases. The CDR3 extends over 12 amino acids. Germline values: CDR1 SQVTM, CDR2 ANQGSEA. V lost 8 bases to trimming and J lost 1 base; unmatched junction nucleotides: 2. The CDR3 nucleotides are TGCAGCTCGGGACAGGGGAACACTGAAGCTTTCTTT. It yields the protein CSSGQGNTEAFF.

The rearrangement uses TRBV6-4 and TRBJ2-3, with D unclear. Germline V lookup: CDR1 MRHNA, CDR2 SNTAGT. V lost 5 bases, J lost 2 bases, and 8 bases lay in between. This CDR3 contains 13 residues. The CDR3 region is CASSQENTDTQYF. CDR3 coding DNA: TGTGCCAGCAGTCAGGAGAACACAGATACGCAGTATTTT.

This sequence joins TRBV25-1 and TRBJ2-7; D is unresolved. Between the trimmed V and J ends, which lost 3 bases and 7 bases, there was a span of 10 bases. Germline V gene data show CDR1 as MGHDK and CDR2 as SYGVNS. The CDR3 runs 12 residues. The CDR3 DNA reads as TGTGCCAGCAGTGAGTATTTAGGGGAGCAGTACTTC. Translating it yields CASSEYLGEQYF.

V usage is TRBV10-3 and J usage is TRBJ2-1; no firm D call. The V and J ends lost 1 base and 9 bases respectively, with 4 bases between them. Germline loops: CDR1 ENHRY, CDR2 SYGVKD. The CDR3 spans 11 residues. The CDR3 here is CAISEFGEQFF. The CDR3 DNA reads TGTGCCATCAGTGAGTTCGGTGAGCAGTTCTTC.

This clonotype came up a few times. The chain has TRBV7-9 and TRBJ1-4; no clear D gene. The CDR3 has 14 residues. The V and J ends lost 1 base and 8 bases respectively, with 11 bases between them. Germline V gene data show CDR1 as SEHNR and CDR2 as FQNEAQ (reference sequence). As DNA, the CDR3 is TGTGCCAGCAGCTTAGGCCGGGCATCAGAAAAACTGTTTTTT. Translated, it gives CASSLGRASEKLFF.

Only a few counts were recorded for this clonotype. The V and J genes are TRBV28 and TRBJ2-7; D is tentatively TRBD1 or TRBD2 (6 bases each). Germline V lookup: CDR1 MDHEN, CDR2 SYDVKM. The ends were cut back, 1 base at V and 2 bases at J, with 15 bases in the middle. CDR3 length equals 16 residues. The CDR3 bases are TGTGCCAGCAGTTTATATAGGGGGGCCCAGACCTACGAGCAGTACTTC. Its translation is CASSLYRGAQTYEQYF.

There are a few counts of this clonotype. The V call is TRBV29-1, the J call TRBJ2-5; the match to TRBD1 covers 7 bases. Germline-derived CDR1 and CDR2 are SQVTM and ANQGSEA. Unmatched junction bases numbered 4, after V lost 6 bases and J lost 3 bases. The CDR3 is 12 amino acids. The chain's CDR3 is CSVAGTEETQYF. DNA of the CDR3: TGCAGCGTCGCCGGGACAGAAGAGACCCAGTACTTC.

This clonotype was found many times. The chain joins TRBV4-3 to TRBJ2-2; TRBD2 aligns across 11 bases. Germline-derived CDR1 and CDR2 are LGHNA and YSLEER. The CDR3 has 18 amino acids. The junction had 7 bases not matched to a gene; V was cut back by 0 bases and J by 4 bases. The CDR3 reads CASSQDALAGDSTGELFF. The CDR3 DNA reads TGCGCCAGCAGCCAAGACGCACTAGCGGGAGATAGCACCGGGGAGCTGTTTTTT.

J is TRBJ1-2 and V is TRBV3-1; 7 bases line up with TRBD1. The CDR3 runs to 14 residues. Losses at the gene ends were 3 bases for V and 4 bases for J; bases not matched to a gene: 5. Germline loops: CDR1 LGHDT, CDR2 YNNKEL (reference sequence). The CDR3, as DNA: TGTGCCAGCAGCCAGGGGGACAGTCGCTATGGCTACACCTTC. The encoded protein is CASSQGDSRYGYTF.

This clonotype was observed many times. This rearrangement joins TRBV9 to TRBJ2-1, with 11 bases fitting TRBD2. With 2 bases clipped from V and 5 bases from J, the junction kept 6 bases outside the gene matches. The CDR3 totals 16 residues. Germline lookup yields CDR1 SGDLS and CDR2 YYNGEE. The CDR3 DNA sequence: TGTGCCAGCAGCGTTCAGTCGGGACTAGCGGACAATGAGCAGTTCTTC. This encodes CASSVQSGLADNEQFF.

This clonotype came up many times. The V gene is TRBV20-1, the J gene TRBJ2-3, with 9 bases identical to TRBD1. Germline CDR1 DFQATT, CDR2 SNEGSKA (reference sequence). The CDR3 spans 15 residues. After removal of 6 bases from V and 6 bases from J, the junction contained 13 bases not matched to a gene. The CDR3 loop is CSASLQGARSDTQYF. The CDR3 DNA reads TGCAGTGCAAGCTTACAGGGGGCGCGAAGCGATACGCAGTATTTT.

In its sample, this clonotype was seen many times. The J gene is TRBJ1-2, the V gene TRBV4-2; unclear D gene. The V end was cut by 3 bases, the J end by 0 bases, with 14 bases between. Germline CDR1 reads LGHNA; CDR2 reads YNFKEQ. This CDR3 is 16 amino acids long. CDR3 in amino acids: CASSQVGREPNYGYTF. The CDR3 bases are TGTGCCAGCAGCCAGGTCGGGAGGGAGCCTAACTATGGCTACACCTTC.